This T cell receptor beta chain was observed in a study of T cells in Graves' hyperthyroidism and ophthalmopathy. Study at large: Specimen type is peripheral blood, collected at initial diagnosis prior to any treatment.

Study observations and caveats: Ophthalmopathy and stable hyperthyroidism were told apart by a 13 V-J model.

As concerns this clonotype: Its antigen is undetermined.

Graves' hyperthyroidism showing no ophthalmopathy progression within 18 months was considered stable. The PBMCs studied were ones that came from about 10 ml fresh peripheral blood. Germline lookup yields CDR1 SGHRS and CDR2 YFSETQ. The junction had 6 bases not matched to a gene; V was cut back by 3 bases and J by 4 bases. The CDR3 loop spans 16 amino acids. Using RNA transcripts as the source, TCR beta CDR3 regions were amplified. First-round RT-PCR targeting the TCR CDR3 was performed with the HTBI primer set. TCRdb reprocessed the multiplex PCR reads with MiXCR, giving one entry per CDR3 protein. The sample consists of 750,000 to 950,000 distinct CDR3 sequences, about two fifths of them appearing once.

Material for sequencing was blood. This TCR was sampled from a man aged 18-30 years with Graves' hyperthyroidism. V is TRBV5-1 and J is TRBJ2-7, with 14 bases that match TRBD2. CDR3 amino acids: CASSSGTSGSLYEQYF. CDR3 coding DNA: TGCGCCAGCAGCTCGGGGACTAGCGGGAGTTTGTACGAGCAGTACTTC.